Following are 10 T cell receptor beta chains from one sample sequenced in a study of T cell responses to AZD1222 COVID-19 vaccine. Data came from immunoSEQ multiplex PCR; TCRdb stores just in-frame clones and leaves some out. This table has more than 140,000 clones, more than 70% appearing once. The source was peripheral blood, collected on day 0 of AZD1222 vaccination. These receptors all stem from an adult in good health.

The chain joins TRBV11-2 to TRBJ2-1; 9 nucleotides match TRBD2. J was trimmed by 0 bases and V by 5 bases; bases with no gene match: 2. In germline, CDR1 is SGHAT, CDR2 FQNNGV. The CDR3 has 15 residues. In DNA, the CDR3 is TGTGCCAGCAGCCCGACTAGCGGCTCCTACAATGAGCAGTTCTTC. Its protein product is CASSPTSGSYNEQFF.

This sequence joins TRBV7-2 and TRBJ2-1; D possibly corresponds to TRBD2 (6 bases). The CDR3 is made up of 16 amino acids. Looked up from germline, CDR1 is SGHTA and CDR2 is FQGNSA. Trimming left V 1 base short and J 2 bases short, with 12 bases between. CDR3 DNA: TGTGCCAGCAGCTTAGTCGCGGCGGGGCCCTACAATGAGCAGTTCTTC. Translated: CASSLVAAGPYNEQFF.

This clone was seen only once. This chain links TRBV29-1 with TRBJ2-2; D tentatively fits TRBD1 or TRBD2 (5 bases each). This CDR3 is built from 12 residues. V dropped 7 bases and J dropped 5 bases, with 11 bases sitting between them. Per the germline V gene, CDR1 is SQVTM and CDR2 is ANQGSEA. The CDR3 region has the DNA TGCAGCGGGGACCTCGGGACCGGGGAGCTGTTTTTT. As protein: CSGDLGTGELFF.

The chain carries TRBV3-1 (or the pseudogene TRBV3-2) and TRBJ2-1, with D hard to call. This CDR3 has 13 residues. The germline V gene has CDR1 LGHDT and CDR2 YNNKEL (reference sequence). Trimming stripped 0 bases from V and 10 bases from J, with 10 bases between. The CDR3 DNA reads as TGTGCCAGCAGCCAAGATCGAGGTAGGGAGCAGTTCTTC. It yields the protein CASSQDRGREQFF.

This chain uses TRBV28 with TRBJ1-6; maybe TRBD1 (6 bases). V was shortened by 3 bases and J by 6 bases, with 9 bases between the two germline ends. Germline CDR1 MDHEN, CDR2 SYDVKM. The CDR3 is 14 residues long. This CDR3 is CASSFPGANSPLHF. CDR3 in DNA: TGTGCCAGCAGTTTCCCGGGGGCTAATTCACCCCTCCACTTT.

This clone has only a few counts. This rearrangement joins TRBV9 to TRBJ1-3; D call uncertain. V lost 3 bases to trimming and J lost 0 bases, with 7 bases between them. CDR3 length: 14 residues. Germline V gene lookup returns CDR1 SGDLS and CDR2 YYNGEE. The DNA for the CDR3 is TGTGCCAGCAGCGGGCCTCTCTCTGGAAACACCATATATTTT. Amino acids: CASSGPLSGNTIYF. The whole variable domain, remainder taken from reference TRBV9 and TRBJ1-3, is DSGVTQTPKHLITATGQRVTLRCSPRSGDLSVYWYQQSLDQGLQFLIQYYNGEERAKGNILERFSAQQFPDLHSELNLSSLELGDSALYFCASSGPLSGNTIYFGEGSWLTVV.

This CDR3 reads CASRTIEQGYEQYF. Written as DNA, the CDR3 is TGTGCCAGCAGAACGATCGAACAGGGCTACGAGCAGTACTTC. The chain recombines TRBV21-1 with TRBJ2-7; TRBD1, the D gene given by the table, was not confirmed from the DNA. TRBV21-1 is noted as a pseudogene. There are 14 residues in the CDR3.

Turning to this clone: The same CDR3 is also encoded by other DNA sequences in this sample. The chain joins TRBV5-6 to TRBJ1-2, with no clear D. Trimming removed 0 bases from V and 8 bases from J, with 8 bases in between. CDR1 and CDR2 (germline): SGHDT, YYEEEE. This CDR3 spans 12 amino acids. DNA of the CDR3: TGTGCCAGCAGCTTGGCGCGACGAGGCTACACCTTC. This sequence encodes CASSLARRGYTF. The full variable domain, completed using reference TRBV5-6 and TRBJ1-2, is DAGVTQSPTHLIKTRGQQVTLRCSPKSGHDTVSWYQQALGQGPQFIFQYYEEEERQRGNFPDRFSGHQFPNYSSELNVNALLLGDSALYLCASSLARRGYTFGSGTRLTVV.

This chain connects TRBV5-5 to TRBJ1-1; D is unclear. The CDR3 contains 14 residues. The ends were cut back, 4 bases at V and 7 bases at J, with 17 bases in the middle. Germline V CDR1 and CDR2: SGHKS, YYEKEE (reference sequence). The CDR3 DNA is TGTGCCAGCAGCCCTGGGTTTGTTTTCGGTGAAGCTTTCTTT. Its translation is CASSPGFVFGEAFF.

A remark on this clone: One end of the junction varies from germline; a read error may be responsible. V is TRBV7-7 and J is TRBJ2-5, with D maybe TRBD2 (5 bases). The CDR3 sequence is 12 residues long. Germline CDR1 SSHAT, CDR2 FNYEAQ (reference sequence). The CDR3 here is CASSPEGGTQYF. The CDR3 region has the DNA TGTGCTAGCAGCCCCGAAGGAGGGACCCAGTACTTC.